These 29 T cell receptor beta chains originate from one sample sequenced in a study of human T cells and chemical hapten exposure. TCRdb re-derived calls from the RACE reads in MiXCR, one entry per CDR3 protein. The sample comprises 340,000 or so distinct CDR3 sequences, around 7% of which are singletons, and about 8% rests with the top ten. Time point of the sample: patch test 1, 2 weeks after DPC sensitization. Treatment: therapeutic diphenylcyclopropenone sensitization with weekly scalp DPC. This material consisted of whole blood, taken in connection with sensitization to the hapten diphenylcyclopropenone (DPC). All receptors derive from a young woman with alopecia areata. Some clones in this sample may be carry-over from other donors' samples.

This clonotype appeared a few times. The genes are TRBV6-2 or TRBV6-3 and TRBJ2-2, with D hard to call. V shed 2 bases and J shed 6 bases, with 10 bases lying between them. This CDR3 is built from 14 residues. Per the germline V gene, CDR1 is MNHEY and CDR2 is SVGEGT. The CDR3 loop reads CASSYTDPPGELFF. CDR3 DNA sequence: TGTGCCAGCAGTTACACGGACCCGCCCGGGGAGCTGTTTTTT.

Here the CDR3 DNA reads TGTGCCAGCAGCTCCAATACCGGGACAGAATTTACCTACGAGCAGTACTTC. This translates into CASSSNTGTEFTYEQYF. This chain uses TRBV11-3 with TRBJ2-7, with 7 positions matching TRBD1. This CDR3 contains 17 residues. Trimming cost V 4 bases and J 2 bases; bases outside gene matches: 14. Germline V CDR1 and CDR2: SGHNT, YENEEA.

This chain joins TRBV12-3 or TRBV12-4 and TRBJ1-4; a weak D match, TRBD1 (6 bases). V lost 5 bases to trimming and J lost 7 bases, with 14 bases between them. This CDR3 region has 14 residues. CDR3 in amino acids: CASSHREDGEKLFF. The CDR3 bases are TGTGCCAGCAGTCACAGGGAGGACGGTGAAAAACTGTTTTTT.

The V call is TRBV7-9, the J call TRBJ2-3; 7 bases are shared with TRBD1. CDR3 length: 16 residues. CDR1 and CDR2 (germline): SEHNR, FQNEAQ (reference sequence). V dropped 5 bases and J dropped 9; count of bases not matched to a gene: 17. This CDR3 is CASSPDRESFQVTQYF. In DNA, the CDR3 is TGTGCCAGCAGCCCAGACAGGGAGTCTTTTCAGGTCACGCAGTATTTT.

V and J are TRBV27 and TRBJ1-5; TRBD1 matches 8 bases. Germline V gene sequence: CDR1 MNHEY, CDR2 SMNVEV (reference sequence). CDR3 length equals 14 residues. V was clipped by 4 bases and J by 7 bases; unmatched bases: 6. The CDR3 sequence is CASSYPGGRQPQHF. The CDR3 DNA sequence: TGTGCCAGCAGTTACCCAGGGGGCAGACAGCCCCAGCATTTT.

This clonotype was seen repeatedly, ten times or more. J is TRBJ2-5 and V is TRBV7-2, with TRBD2 matching over 7 bases. Per the germline V gene, CDR1 is SGHTA and CDR2 is FQGNSA. V lost 0 bases to trimming and J lost 5 bases; unmatched junction nucleotides: 6. The CDR3 runs 15 residues. CDR3 residues: CASSLALGGGETQYF. Written as DNA, the CDR3 is TGTGCCAGCAGCTTAGCGCTCGGGGGAGGGGAGACCCAGTACTTC.

This clonotype came up a few times. V gene TRBV3-1 combines with J gene TRBJ2-7; possible D gene TRBD2, 6 bases. Germline V gives CDR1 LGHDT, CDR2 YNNKEL (reference sequence). V lost 6 bases and J lost 0, with 12 bases in between. The CDR3 has 14 amino acids. In DNA form, the CDR3 reads TGTGCCAGCAGGGACCGGGGGAGCTCCTACGAGCAGTACTTC. Translated: CASRDRGSSYEQYF.

This clonotype was seen at least ten times. V is TRBV25-1 and J is TRBJ2-3; perhaps TRBD1 as D (6 bases). The germline V and J ends were trimmed by 6 bases and 0 bases, with 10 bases remaining between them. CDR1 and CDR2 (germline): MGHDK, SYGVNS. The CDR3 is 14 residues long. The chain's CDR3 is CASRNTGSTDTQYF. In nucleotides, the CDR3 is TGTGCCAGCAGAAACACAGGGAGCACAGATACGCAGTATTTT.

The chain employs TRBV24-1 and TRBJ1-6, with TRBD1 matching over 8 bases. V shed 7 bases, J shed 7 bases, and the junction held 5 bases outside the gene matches. CDR1 and CDR2 from the germline V gene are KGHDR and SFDVKD. The CDR3 runs 14 residues. The CDR3 loop is CATRQTGENSPLHF. The CDR3 region has the DNA TGTGCCACCAGACAGACAGGGGAAAATTCACCCCTCCACTTT.

CDR3 DNA: TGCAGCGTTGAGGACCCCCGACGTCCTTACGAGCAGTACTTC. Residues: CSVEDPRRPYEQYF. The genes are TRBV29-1 and TRBJ2-7, with D unresolved. CDR3 size: 14 residues. The V gene lost 3 bases and the J gene lost 4 bases, with 16 bases spanning the gap. CDR1 is SQVTM and CDR2 is ANQGSEA in the germline V gene.

The sample holds a few counts of this clonotype. The chain joins TRBV4-1 to TRBJ1-6, with 7 bases fitting TRBD1. The V gene end was trimmed by 3 bases and the J gene end by 7 bases; junction bases not matched to a gene: 9. Per the germline V gene, CDR1 is MGHRA and CDR2 is YSYEKL. This CDR3 is built from 16 residues. CDR3 residues: CASSHSPGQSNSPLHF. The CDR3 DNA sequence: TGCGCCAGCAGCCACTCCCCGGGACAGTCGAATTCACCCCTCCACTTT.

This clonotype was seen a handful of times. The chain combines TRBV6-6 with TRBJ2-7; D remains ambiguous. Trimming took 0 bases from V and 1 from J, leaving 13 bases between them. The CDR3 is 16 amino acids. Per germline, CDR1 MNHNY and CDR2 SVGAGI (reference sequence). CDR3 sequence: CASSYSYEIRSYEQYF. The CDR3 bases are TGTGCCAGCAGTTACTCGTACGAAATACGATCCTACGAGCAGTACTTC.

This chain uses TRBV12-3 or TRBV12-4 with TRBJ1-4; D call uncertain. The CDR3 is 12 residues long. Trimming cost V 7 bases and J 3 bases, with 6 bases left between them. The CDR3 region is CASTGANEKLFF. The CDR3 nucleotides read TGTGCCAGCACCGGGGCTAATGAAAAACTGTTTTTT.

This clonotype was seen a handful of times. Written as DNA, the CDR3 is TGCAGCACCTGGAACAGGAAAGAAGATACGCAGTATTTT. This codes for CSTWNRKEDTQYF. This chain joins TRBV29-1 and TRBJ2-3; D might be TRBD1 (5 bases). The CDR3 is made up of 13 amino acids. Germline lookup yields CDR1 SQVTM and CDR2 ANQGSEA. Trimming pared 8 bases from V and 5 bases from J, leaving 17 bases between.

This clonotype was counted a few times. The V and J genes are TRBV7-9 and TRBJ1-4; D perhaps matches TRBD1 (6 bases). Trimming pared 5 bases from V and 3 bases from J, leaving 10 bases between. This CDR3 comprises 14 residues. Per the germline V gene, CDR1 is SEHNR and CDR2 is FQNEAQ (reference sequence). CDR3 sequence reads: CASSIGQSNEKLFF. Written as DNA, the CDR3 is TGTGCCAGCAGCATCGGACAGTCTAATGAAAAACTGTTTTTT.

This rearrangement joins TRBV2 to TRBJ1-1; tentatively, D is TRBD1 (5 bases). The V gene lost 7 bases and the J gene lost 5 bases, with 17 bases spanning the gap. There are 14 residues in the CDR3. The germline V gene encodes CDR1 SNHLY and CDR2 FYNNEI. The CDR3 protein is CASTTTPSGTEAFF. The DNA for the CDR3 is TGTGCCAGCACCACCACCCCGTCAGGGACTGAAGCTTTCTTT.

The rearrangement joins TRBV7-8 to TRBJ1-5, with TRBD1 as a possible D gene (6 bases). CDR1 is SGHVS and CDR2 is FQNEAQ in the germline V gene. With 4 bases removed from V and 4 bases from J, the gap between germline ends came to 17 bases. The CDR3 spans 16 residues. The CDR3: CASSSEAGEWNQPQHF. CDR3 DNA sequence: TGTGCCAGCAGCTCAGAAGCAGGGGAATGGAATCAGCCCCAGCATTTT.

This clonotype has more than one count but fewer than ten. The CDR3 loop is CASSKALSGPEYGYTF. In DNA form, the CDR3 reads TGTGCCAGCAGCAAAGCGCTTTCCGGCCCAGAGTATGGCTACACCTTC. The chain is built from TRBV21-1 and TRBJ1-2. TRBV21-1 is a recognized pseudogene. The length of the CDR3 is 16 residues.

The gene calls are TRBV4-1 and TRBJ1-5; a weak D match, TRBD1 (5 bases). Germline CDR1 reads MGHRA; CDR2 reads YSYEKL. CDR3 length equals 13 residues. V was cut by 4 bases and J by 5 bases, with 9 bases left in between. CDR3 protein: CASSLQDDQPQHF. The CDR3 DNA reads TGCGCCAGCAGCCTACAGGATGATCAGCCCCAGCATTTT.

This clonotype was detected only a few times. The gene calls are TRBV7-9 and TRBJ1-3; D is unclear. The V gene lost 3 bases and the J gene lost 3 bases, with 6 bases spanning the gap. The length of the CDR3 is 13 residues. The germline CDR1 and CDR2 sequences are SEHNR and FQNEAQ (reference sequence). The CDR3 reads CASSFSLGNTIYF. CDR3 bases: TGTGCCAGCAGCTTCAGCCTTGGAAACACCATATATTTT. Filled out from reference TRBV7-9 and TRBJ1-3, the complete variable domain reads DTGVSQNPRHKITKRGQNVTFRCDPISEHNRLYWYRQTLGQGPEFLTYFQNEAQLEKSRLLSDRFSAERPKGSFSTLEIQRTEQGDSAMYLCASSFSLGNTIYFGEGSWLTVV.

The chain joins TRBV7-2 to TRBJ1-5, with D possibly being TRBD1 (5 bases). The length of the CDR3 is 15 residues. Deletions cut 5 bases from V and 3 bases from J, with 14 bases between. The germline gives CDR1 SGHTA, CDR2 FQGNSA. This chain's CDR3 is CASSLDGTVNQPQHF. The CDR3, as DNA: TGTGCCAGCAGCCTGGACGGGACGGTCAATCAGCCCCAGCATTTT. The entire variable domain, with the rest obtained from reference TRBV7-2 and TRBJ1-5, is as follows: GAGVSQSPSNKVTEKGKDVELRCDPISGHTALYWYRQSLGQGLEFLIYFQGNSAPDKSGLPSDRFSAERTGGSVSTLTIQRTQQEDSAVYLCASSLDGTVNQPQHFGDGTRLSIL.

At least ten counts were recorded for this clonotype. The V call is TRBV14, the J call TRBJ2-7; 7 bases match TRBD2. This CDR3 region has 16 residues. Per the germline V gene, CDR1 is SGHDN and CDR2 is FVKESK. V gave up 3 bases and J gave up 4 bases; unmatched junction bases: 12. Written as DNA, the CDR3 is TGTGCCAGCAGCCATCGAGAGGGACTACCCCAATACGAGCAGTACTTC. Translating it yields CASSHREGLPQYEQYF.

This clonotype was seen many times. This chain joins TRBV12-3 or TRBV12-4 and TRBJ2-7, with D perhaps given as TRBD1 or TRBD2 (5 bases each). The CDR3 is 15 residues long. V gave up 4 bases and J gave up 5 bases, with 18 bases separating them. The DNA for the CDR3 is TGTGCCAGCAGTTCGACCGGGACCGGGACCAACGAGCAGTACTTC. Translation: CASSSTGTGTNEQYF.

This clonotype was counted between two and nine times. The chain uses TRBV2 and TRBJ1-1, with unresolved D. The CDR3 is made up of 12 amino acids. CDR1 is SNHLY and CDR2 is FYNNEI in the germline V gene. V was shortened by 5 bases and J by 6 bases, with 10 bases between the two germline ends. The CDR3, as DNA: TGTGCCAGCAGTACCGGACGCGCTGAAGCTTTCTTT. Its translation is CASSTGRAEAFF.

This clonotype was detected a few times. The chain links TRBV3-1 to TRBJ2-7; no clear D gene. The ends were cut back, 4 bases at V and 0 bases at J, with 16 bases in the middle. Germline-derived CDR1 and CDR2 are LGHDT and YNNKEL (reference sequence). The CDR3 totals 16 residues. This chain's CDR3 is CASSPLMGRGSYEQYF. CDR3 bases: TGTGCCAGCAGCCCTCTGATGGGCAGAGGCTCCTACGAGCAGTACTTC.

In its sample, this clonotype was seen many times. The rearrangement links TRBV2 to TRBJ1-6; D possibly corresponds to TRBD1 (5 bases). V was pared by 5 bases and J by 10 bases, with 18 bases between. From germline, CDR1 is SNHLY and CDR2 FYNNEI. This CDR3 contains 15 residues. DNA for the CDR3: TGTGCCAGCAGTCCAGGGAATACGAATGAATCACCCCTCCACTTT. Protein product: CASSPGNTNESPLHF.

The CDR3 DNA follows: TGTGCCAGCAGCCCCCCCCGACAGGACTCTGGGGCCAACGTCCTGACTTTC. It encodes CASSPPRQDSGANVLTF. The gene calls are TRBV14 and TRBJ2-6; perhaps TRBD1 as D (6 bases). CDR1 and CDR2 from the germline V gene are SGHDN and FVKESK. This CDR3 has 17 residues. V shed 4 bases and J shed 0 bases, with 13 bases lying between them.

This clonotype was found a few times. V usage is TRBV4-3 and J usage is TRBJ2-1; a weak D match, TRBD2 (5 bases). From germline, CDR1 is LGHNA and CDR2 YSLEER. V lost 6 bases and J 9 bases, leaving 12 bases between the germline ends. This CDR3 comprises 12 residues. The CDR3, as DNA: TGCGCCAGCAGTCCGGACTGCCTTGAGCAGTTCTTC. Amino acids: CASSPDCLEQFF.

This clonotype was observed a handful of times. The chain links TRBV20-1 to TRBJ1-1; TRBD1 is a possible D gene (6 bases). This CDR3 has 11 amino acids. Germline CDR1 and CDR2: DFQATT and SNEGSKA (reference sequence). V lost 3 bases and J lost 7, with 9 bases in between. DNA of the CDR3: TGCAGTGCTAGGGGGGCATTTGAAGCTTTCTTT. It yields the protein CSARGAFEAFF.